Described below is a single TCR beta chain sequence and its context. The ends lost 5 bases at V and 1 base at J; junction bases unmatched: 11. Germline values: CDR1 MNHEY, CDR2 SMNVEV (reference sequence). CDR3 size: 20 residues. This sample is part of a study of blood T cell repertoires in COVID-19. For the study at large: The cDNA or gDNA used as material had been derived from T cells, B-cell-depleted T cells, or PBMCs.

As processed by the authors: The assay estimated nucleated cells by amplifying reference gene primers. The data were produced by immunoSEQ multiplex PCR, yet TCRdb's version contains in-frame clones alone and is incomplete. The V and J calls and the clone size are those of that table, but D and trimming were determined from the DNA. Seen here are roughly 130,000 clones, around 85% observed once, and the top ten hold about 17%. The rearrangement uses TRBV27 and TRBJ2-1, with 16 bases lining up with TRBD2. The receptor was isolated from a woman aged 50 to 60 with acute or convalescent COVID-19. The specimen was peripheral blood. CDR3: CASSPTPGLAGGWSYNEQFF. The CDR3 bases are TGTGCCAGCAGTCCTACTCCGGGACTAGCGGGGGGGTGGTCCTACAATGAGCAGTTCTTC.